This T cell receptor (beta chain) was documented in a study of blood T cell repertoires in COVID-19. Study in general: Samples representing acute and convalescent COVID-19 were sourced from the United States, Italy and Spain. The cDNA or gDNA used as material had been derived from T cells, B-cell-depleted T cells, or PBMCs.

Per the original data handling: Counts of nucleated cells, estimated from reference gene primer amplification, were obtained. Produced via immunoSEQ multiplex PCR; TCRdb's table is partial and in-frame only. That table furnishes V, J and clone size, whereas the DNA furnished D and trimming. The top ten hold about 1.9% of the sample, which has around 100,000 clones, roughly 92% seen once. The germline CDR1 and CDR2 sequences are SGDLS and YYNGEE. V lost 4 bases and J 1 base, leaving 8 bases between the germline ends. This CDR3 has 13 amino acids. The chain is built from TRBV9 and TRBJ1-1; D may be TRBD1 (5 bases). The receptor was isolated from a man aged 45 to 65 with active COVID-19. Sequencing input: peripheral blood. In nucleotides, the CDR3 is TGTGCCAGCAGCCCGACAGAGAACACTGAAGCTTTCTTT. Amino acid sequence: CASSPTENTEAFF.